This T cell receptor (beta chain) emerged from a study of cytotoxic CD8 clonotypes in ibrutinib-treated CLL. TCRdb keeps only in-frame clones here, not all; method: immunoSEQ multiplex PCR. The sample has approximately 350,000 clones, roughly 71% seen once. Details on this clone: Its antigen is unidentified.

For TCR beta libraries, about 2 micrograms of genomic DNA were obtained from cryopreserved PBMCs. Findings and caveats of the study: There were few public clonotypes, and on treatment they contracted or stayed stable.

The CDR3 has 14 residues. From germline, CDR1 is SNHLY and CDR2 FYNNEI. V lost 7 bases and J 6 bases, leaving 16 bases between the germline ends. This receptor was obtained from a human donor with chronic lymphocytic leukemia. This chain joins TRBV2 and TRBJ2-1, with D tentatively TRBD1 (5 bases). The sample in question was PBMCs, obtained after 36 months of ibrutinib treatment. The CDR3 here is CASTKGLWVNEQFF. The DNA for the CDR3 is TGTGCCAGCACCAAGGGGCTTTGGGTCAATGAGCAGTTCTTC.